The present entry profiles one T cell receptor (beta chain) with its context. The data belong to a study of shared clonotypes between healthy human individuals. This CDR3 comprises 16 residues. Germline V lookup: CDR1 SGHRS, CDR2 YFSETQ. The V end lost 2 bases, the J end lost 13 bases, and 22 bases lay between the germline ends. Produced via immunoSEQ multiplex PCR; TCRdb's table is partial and in-frame only. This sample has under 2.5 million clones, with around 93% found just once. The chain is built from TRBV5-1 and TRBJ1-6; D may be TRBD1 (5 bases). The sequencing input was naive CD4+ T cells from PBMCs. The subset was: CD45RA+ positively selected. This clonotype was sampled from a young man in good health. Some clones in this sample may be carry-over from other donors' samples. The CDR3 loop is CASSLGAANHYTPLHF. DNA of the CDR3: TGCGCCAGCAGCTTAGGGGCAGCCAACCATTATACGCCCCTCCACTTT.